Listed here are 32 T cell receptor beta chains from one sample, sequenced in a study of T cell changes during pregnancy in multiple sclerosis. Profiling relied on immunoSEQ multiplex PCR, and the TCRdb table lists in-frame clones only, not all of them. The table has more than 15,000 clones, 87% seen once; the top ten hold roughly 14%. The sample was CD8+ T cells from peripheral blood mononuclear cells, taken in the third trimester of pregnancy. These receptors came from a female donor in good health, enrolled as a control in a pregnancy study.

The chain carries TRBV4-3 and TRBJ2-3; tentatively, D is TRBD2 (5 bases). This CDR3 has 15 amino acids. The germline V and J ends were trimmed by 0 bases and 5 bases, with 12 bases remaining between them. Germline CDR1 is LGHNA and CDR2 is YSLEER. CDR3: CASSQESGSGDTQYF. Written as DNA, the CDR3 is TGCGCCAGCAGCCAAGAGTCGGGGAGTGGAGATACGCAGTATTTT.

The chain combines TRBV5-6 with TRBJ1-3, with D maybe TRBD1 (5 bases). Germline CDR1 and CDR2: SGHDT and YYEEEE. With 3 bases removed from V and 0 bases from J, the gap between germline ends came to 7 bases. CDR3 length equals 14 residues. The CDR3 spells CASSSGFSGNTIYF. For the CDR3, the DNA is TGTGCCAGCAGCTCAGGGTTCTCTGGAAACACCATATATTTT.

The chain employs TRBV5-6 and TRBJ2-7, with 10 bases lining up with TRBD1. Germline V gives CDR1 SGHDT, CDR2 YYEEEE. Trimming removed 2 bases from V and 6 bases from J; junction bases left unmatched: 11. The CDR3 is 16 residues long. CDR3 DNA sequence: TGTGCCAGCAGCTTTAGGAGGGACAGGGGCTCACTCGAGCAGTACTTC. This encodes CASSFRRDRGSLEQYF.

This clone was seen only once. This sequence joins TRBV29-1 and TRBJ1-2; no reliable D call. The CDR3 is 12 amino acids. The germline V and J ends were trimmed by 7 bases and 4 bases, with 13 bases remaining between them. Germline CDR1 and CDR2: SQVTM and ANQGSEA. The CDR3 DNA reads as TGCAGCGCCGAGGAGACGGTCTATGGCTACACCTTC. Its protein is CSAEETVYGYTF.

This chain connects TRBV15 to TRBJ2-6; 8 bases map to TRBD2. Unmatched junction bases numbered 7, after V lost 5 bases and J lost 4 bases. From germline, CDR1 is LNHNV and CDR2 YYDKDF (reference sequence). The CDR3 has 16 amino acids. DNA for the CDR3: TGTGCCACCAGCGGGGAGCGGGGGAGAGGGGCCAACGTCCTGACTTTC. The encoded protein is CATSGERGRGANVLTF.

The genes are TRBV4-3 and TRBJ2-1, with 10 bases that match TRBD1. V dropped 6 bases and J dropped 8; count of bases not matched to a gene: 13. Germline loops: CDR1 LGHNA, CDR2 YSLEER. This CDR3 has 16 amino acids. The CDR3: CASRPRPGQGQYEQFF. The CDR3 nucleotides read TGCGCCAGCAGACCACGACCGGGACAGGGGCAGTATGAGCAGTTCTTC.

Only one count was recorded for this clone. The genes are TRBV12-5 and TRBJ2-5, with TRBD2 matching 16 bases. The germline CDR1 and CDR2 sequences are LGHNT and FRNRAP. CDR3 length: 17 residues. The V segment lost 6 bases and the J segment 5 bases; nucleotides outside the gene matches: 9. The CDR3, as DNA: TGTGCTAGTGGCCCCGGGACTAGCGGGGGGGCCTTGGAGACCCAGTACTTC. It yields the protein CASGPGTSGGALETQYF.

This chain links TRBV29-1 with TRBJ1-5; TRBD1 matches 10 bases. Trimming cost V 0 bases and J 2 bases; bases outside gene matches: 1. The CDR3 has 15 amino acids. Germline CDR1 reads SQVTM; CDR2 reads ANQGSEA. The CDR3 DNA is TGCAGCGTTGAAGATGGGACAGGGGGCAATCAGCCCCAGCATTTT. It yields the protein CSVEDGTGGNQPQHF.

The genes are TRBV15 and TRBJ2-1; D possibly corresponds to TRBD2 (5 bases). Germline V lookup: CDR1 LNHNV, CDR2 YYDKDF (reference sequence). Trimming removed 4 bases from V and 6 bases from J, with 19 bases in between. The CDR3 totals 16 residues. The CDR3 DNA reads TGTGCCACCAGCACCCCCTTAGCTGGGAGAGGCAATGAGCAGTTCTTC. This sequence encodes CATSTPLAGRGNEQFF.

This clone was recorded only once. V is TRBV29-1 and J is TRBJ2-2; 10 bases map to TRBD1. V lost 6 bases, J lost 5 bases, and 6 bases stayed unmatched. The germline V gene encodes CDR1 SQVTM and CDR2 ANQGSEA. This CDR3 contains 14 residues. Here the CDR3 DNA reads TGCAGCGTGACAGGGGGCGCATATACCGGGGAGCTGTTTTTT. This translates into CSVTGGAYTGELFF.

This rearrangement joins TRBV28 to TRBJ2-7; 7 bases match TRBD2. The germline CDR1 and CDR2 sequences are MDHEN and SYDVKM. This CDR3 region has 13 residues. With 10 bases clipped from V and 2 bases from J, the junction kept 8 bases outside the gene matches. This CDR3 is CATGAGNPYEQYF. In nucleotides, the CDR3 is TGTGCCACCGGAGCGGGAAACCCCTACGAGCAGTACTTC.

The gene calls are TRBV30 and TRBJ2-2; 8 bases align to TRBD1. V dropped 7 bases and J dropped 7; count of bases not matched to a gene: 5. The CDR3 extends over 12 amino acids. Germline values: CDR1 GTSNPN, CDR2 SVGIG (reference sequence). The CDR3 DNA sequence: TGTGCCTTGGACAGGGAGTTCGGGGAGCTGTTTTTT. Protein sequence: CALDREFGELFF.

This rearrangement joins TRBV7-8 to TRBJ2-5; 7 nucleotides match TRBD2. Trimming took 4 bases from V and 5 from J; bases not matched to a gene: 19. The CDR3 runs 18 residues. Germline CDR1 reads SGHVS; CDR2 reads FQNEAQ. The CDR3 DNA follows: TGTGCCAGCAGCTCACTCCGCGTAAGGGGCGGGAGCGGGGAGACCCAGTACTTC. Protein product: CASSSLRVRGGSGETQYF. Full variable domain (missing parts from reference TRBV7-8 and TRBJ2-5): GAGVSQSPRYKVAKRGQDVALRCDPISGHVSLFWYQQALGQGPEFLTYFQNEAQLDKSGLPSDRFFAERPEGSVSTLKIQRTQQEDSAVYLCASSSLRVRGGSGETQYFGPGTRLLVL.

The CDR3 DNA is TGTGCCAGCAGCTTGGGGGGCTCCCACTCTGGAAACACCATATATTTT. This codes for CASSLGGSHSGNTIYF. The rearrangement uses TRBV5-6 and TRBJ1-3, with D possibly matching TRBD1 (5 bases). The CDR3 spans 16 residues. Germline lookup yields CDR1 SGHDT and CDR2 YYEEEE. Trimming left V 0 bases short and J 0 bases short, with 10 bases between.

The count of this clone is one. The V call is TRBV19, the J call TRBJ1-1, with D hard to call. This CDR3 comprises 13 residues. In germline, CDR1 is LNHDA, CDR2 SQIVND (reference sequence). Trimming stripped 4 bases from V and 5 bases from J, with 11 bases between. In DNA form, the CDR3 reads TGTGCCAGTAGTAGGGCTTTCTGGACTGAAGCTTTCTTT. This encodes CASSRAFWTEAFF.

This chain links TRBV4-1 with TRBJ2-7; 9 nucleotides match TRBD2. The trim removed 0 bases at V and 2 bases at J, leaving 2 bases unmatched. This CDR3 contains 15 residues. The germline V gene encodes CDR1 MGHRA and CDR2 YSYEKL. CDR3 region: CASSQESGRTYEQYF. The CDR3 nucleotides read TGCGCCAGCAGCCAAGAAAGCGGGAGGACCTACGAGCAGTACTTC.

The J gene is TRBJ1-1, the V gene TRBV6-1, with D uncertain. There are 12 residues in the CDR3. The germline CDR1 and CDR2 sequences are MNHNS and SASEGT. V lost 7 bases and J 1 base, leaving 7 bases between the germline ends. CDR3 residues: CASNTANTEAFF. As DNA, the CDR3 is TGTGCCAGCAATACAGCGAACACTGAAGCTTTCTTT.

The genes are TRBV6-4 and TRBJ2-1, with a weak D call TRBD1 (6 bases). The CDR3 covers 14 residues. CDR1 MRHNA and CDR2 SNTAGT come from the germline V gene. V lost 5 bases to trimming and J lost 0 bases, with 8 bases between them. The CDR3 DNA follows: TGTGCCAGCAGTAAGGACAGCTCCTACAATGAGCAGTTCTTC. Encoded protein: CASSKDSSYNEQFF.

J is TRBJ2-5 and V is TRBV7-9; D is unclear. Germline V CDR1 and CDR2: SEHNR, FQNEAQ (reference sequence). The CDR3 contains 13 residues. Trimming took off 1 base at V and 5 bases at J, with 8 bases between the two ends. The CDR3 region is CASSLDVRETQYF. CDR3 bases: TGTGCCAGCAGCTTAGATGTCCGGGAGACCCAGTACTTC.

The chain uses TRBV2 and TRBJ1-1; TRBD1 aligns across 9 bases. The germline gives CDR1 SNHLY, CDR2 FYNNEI. The V and J ends lost 8 bases and 2 bases, in that order; junction bases with no gene match: 3. This CDR3 spans 13 amino acids. As DNA, the CDR3 is TGTGCCAGCCAGACAGGGGGAAACACTGAAGCTTTCTTT. It is translated as CASQTGGNTEAFF.

This chain joins TRBV5-1 and TRBJ2-7; TRBD2 agrees at 9 bases. Trimming at V came to 4 bases and at J to 0 bases, leaving 5 bases not matched to a gene. CDR3 size: 15 residues. Germline assignment: CDR1 SGHRS and CDR2 YFSETQ. The CDR3 spells CASSLTSGSSYEQYF. CDR3 DNA: TGCGCCAGCAGCCTAACTAGCGGGTCCTCCTACGAGCAGTACTTC.

This CDR3 reads CASSQDTGDTEAFF. DNA of the CDR3: TGTGCCAGCAGCCAAGATACGGGGGACACTGAAGCTTTCTTT. The chain is built from TRBV4-2 and TRBJ1-1, with D perhaps matching TRBD1 (5 bases). Germline CDR1 LGHNA, CDR2 YNFKEQ. V gave up 0 bases and J gave up 3 bases, with 8 bases separating them. There are 14 residues in the CDR3.

This clone was seen a single time. V gene TRBV27 combines with J gene TRBJ2-1; tentative D call: TRBD1 (6 bases). This CDR3 is 14 amino acids long. The germline V and J ends were trimmed by 1 base and 7 bases, with 11 bases remaining between them. CDR1 and CDR2 (germline): MNHEY, SMNVEV (reference sequence). CDR3 region: CASSLWGPGNEQFF. CDR3 coding DNA: TGTGCCAGCAGTTTATGGGGGCCTGGAAATGAGCAGTTCTTC.

V is TRBV10-2 and J is TRBJ2-5; 10 positions match TRBD2. Germline V CDR1 and CDR2: WSHSY, SAAADI. The ends lost 3 bases at V and 5 bases at J; junction bases unmatched: 9. The CDR3 loop spans 16 amino acids. The CDR3, as DNA: TGCGCCAGCAGTGAACATCTAGCGGGGGTGCAGGAGACCCAGTACTTC. The encoded protein is CASSEHLAGVQETQYF.

The chain uses TRBV5-1 and TRBJ2-3; tentative D call: TRBD1 (7 bases). Trimming cost V 7 bases and J 3 bases, with 24 bases left between them. This CDR3 region has 17 residues. Germline lookup yields CDR1 SGHRS and CDR2 YFSETQ. The CDR3 reads CASAGGTAEIGTDTQYF. The CDR3, as DNA: TGCGCCAGCGCCGGCGGGACAGCTGAAATCGGGACAGATACGCAGTATTTT.

This clone was seen only a few times. V gene TRBV7-8 combines with J gene TRBJ2-1, with 8 bases lining up with TRBD2. The germline CDR1 and CDR2 sequences are SGHVS and FQNEAQ. After removal of 4 bases from V and 0 bases from J, the junction contained 11 bases not matched to a gene. The CDR3 length is 18 residues. The CDR3 here is CASSSVGLAPSSYNEQFF. CDR3 coding DNA: TGTGCCAGCAGCTCTGTTGGACTAGCACCGAGCTCCTACAATGAGCAGTTCTTC.

V is TRBV14 and J is TRBJ1-1, with a tentative D call TRBD1 (5 bases). Germline CDR1 SGHDN, CDR2 FVKESK. CDR3 length: 14 amino acids. V lost 0 bases, J lost 8 bases, and 13 bases lay in between. In nucleotides, the CDR3 is TGTGCCAGCAGCCAAGATCTCGGTCGGGGGGAAGCTTTCTTT. Amino acid sequence: CASSQDLGRGEAFF. Full variable domain (outside the CDR3, taken from reference TRBV14 and TRBJ1-1): EAGVTQFPSHSVIEKGQTVTLRCDPISGHDNLYWYRRVMGKEIKFLLHFVKESKQDESGMPNNRFLAERTGGTYSTLKVQPAELEDSGVYFCASSQDLGRGEAFFGQGTRLTVV.

The chain links TRBV5-1 to TRBJ2-2, with 9 bases fitting TRBD2. The CDR3 has 17 residues. Per the germline V gene, CDR1 is SGHRS and CDR2 is YFSETQ. Losses at the gene ends were 4 bases for V and 3 bases for J; bases not matched to a gene: 10. In DNA form, the CDR3 reads TGCGCCAGCAGCCTCCCAAGCGGGGGGCCCTACACCGGGGAGCTGTTTTTT. Protein: CASSLPSGGPYTGELFF.

This clone was detected a few times. This sequence joins TRBV20-1 and TRBJ1-1; maybe TRBD1 (5 bases). The CDR3 sequence is 11 residues long. The V gene's germline CDR1 is DFQATT and CDR2 SNEGSKA (reference sequence). V lost 8 bases and J 2 bases, leaving 9 bases between the germline ends. CDR3 in amino acids: CSTGVNTEAFF. The CDR3 nucleotides read TGCAGTACGGGGGTTAACACTGAAGCTTTCTTT.

This clone was observed a handful of times. The CDR3, as DNA: TGTGCCAGCAGTGACTCGCGGGGGGGCACAGATACGCAGTATTTT. Protein sequence: CASSDSRGGTDTQYF. The gene calls are TRBV6-4 and TRBJ2-3; 8 nucleotides align to TRBD2. V shed 0 bases, J shed 1 base, and the junction held 0 bases outside the gene matches. CDR3 size: 15 residues. Germline CDR1 and CDR2: MRHNA and SNTAGT.

This chain joins TRBV5-1 and TRBJ2-2; TRBD2 aligns across 8 bases. The V and J ends lost 3 bases and 6 bases, in that order; junction bases with no gene match: 13. The CDR3 covers 17 residues. In germline, CDR1 is SGHRS, CDR2 YFSETQ. CDR3 amino acids: CASSWSATSEYAGELFF. CDR3 DNA sequence: TGCGCCAGCAGCTGGAGCGCGACTAGCGAGTACGCCGGGGAGCTGTTTTTT.

The V and J genes are TRBV7-8 and TRBJ2-1, with D unclear. The germline V gene has CDR1 SGHVS and CDR2 FQNEAQ. Between the trimmed V and J ends, which lost 1 base and 9 bases, there was a span of 4 bases. The CDR3 loop spans 11 amino acids. The DNA of the CDR3 is TGTGCCAGCAGCTTAGACACTGAGCAGTTCTTC. It translates to CASSLDTEQFF.